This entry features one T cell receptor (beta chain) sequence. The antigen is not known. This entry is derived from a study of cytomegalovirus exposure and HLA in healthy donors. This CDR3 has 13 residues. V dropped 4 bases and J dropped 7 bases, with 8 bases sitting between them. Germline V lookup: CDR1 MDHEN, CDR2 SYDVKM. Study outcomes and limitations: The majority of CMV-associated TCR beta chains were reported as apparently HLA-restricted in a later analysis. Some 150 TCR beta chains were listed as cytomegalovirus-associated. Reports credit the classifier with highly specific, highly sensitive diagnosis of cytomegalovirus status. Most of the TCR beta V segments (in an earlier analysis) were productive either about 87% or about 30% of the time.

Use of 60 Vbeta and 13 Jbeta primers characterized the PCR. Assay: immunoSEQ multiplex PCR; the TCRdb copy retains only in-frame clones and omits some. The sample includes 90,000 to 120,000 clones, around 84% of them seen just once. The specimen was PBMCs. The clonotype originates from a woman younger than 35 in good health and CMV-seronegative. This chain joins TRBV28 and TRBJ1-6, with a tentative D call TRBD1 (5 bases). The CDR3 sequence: CASSYGGNSPLHF. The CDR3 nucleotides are TGTGCCAGCAGTTACGGGGGAAATTCACCCCTCCACTTT.